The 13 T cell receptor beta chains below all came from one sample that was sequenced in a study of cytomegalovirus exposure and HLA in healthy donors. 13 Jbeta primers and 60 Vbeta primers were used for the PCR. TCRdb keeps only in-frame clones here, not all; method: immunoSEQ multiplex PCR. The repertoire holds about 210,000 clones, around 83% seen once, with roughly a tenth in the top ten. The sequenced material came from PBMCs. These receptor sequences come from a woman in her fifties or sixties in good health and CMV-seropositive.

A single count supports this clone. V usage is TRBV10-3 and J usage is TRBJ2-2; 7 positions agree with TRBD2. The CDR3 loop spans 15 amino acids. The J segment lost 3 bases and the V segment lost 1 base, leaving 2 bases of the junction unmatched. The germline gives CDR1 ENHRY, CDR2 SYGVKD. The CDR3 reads CAISELRGDTGELFF. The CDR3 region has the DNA TGTGCCATCAGTGAGTTACGGGGGGACACCGGGGAGCTGTTTTTT.

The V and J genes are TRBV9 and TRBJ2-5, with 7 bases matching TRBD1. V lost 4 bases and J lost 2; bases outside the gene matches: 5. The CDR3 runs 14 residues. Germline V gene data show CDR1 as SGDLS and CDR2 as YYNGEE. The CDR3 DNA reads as TGTGCCAGCAGCCGTGGGACAGTTCAAGAGACCCAGTACTTC. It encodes CASSRGTVQETQYF.

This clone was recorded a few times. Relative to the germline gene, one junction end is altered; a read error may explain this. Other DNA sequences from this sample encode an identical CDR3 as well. The CDR3 region has the DNA TGCGCCAGCAACACTCGGTCGGGGGATGAGCAGTTCTTC. This sequence encodes CASNTRSGDEQFF. This rearrangement joins TRBV6-1 to TRBJ2-1, with D possibly TRBD2 on 6 matching bases. From germline, CDR1 is MNHNS and CDR2 SASEGT. CDR3 size: 13 residues.

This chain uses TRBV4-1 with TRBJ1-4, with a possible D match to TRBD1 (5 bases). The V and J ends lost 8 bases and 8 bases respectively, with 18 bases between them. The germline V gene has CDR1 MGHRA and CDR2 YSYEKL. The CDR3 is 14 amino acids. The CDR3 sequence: CASSKEGRDEKLFF. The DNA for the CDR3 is TGCGCCAGCTCGAAGGAGGGGAGAGACGAAAAACTGTTTTTT.

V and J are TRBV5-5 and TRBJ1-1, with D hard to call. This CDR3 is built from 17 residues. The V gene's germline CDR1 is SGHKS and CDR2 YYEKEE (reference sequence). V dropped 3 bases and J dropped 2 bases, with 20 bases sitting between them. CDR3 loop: CASSSPRGVSLNTEAFF. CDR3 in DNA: TGTGCCAGCAGCTCTCCGCGCGGGGTAAGCTTAAACACTGAAGCTTTCTTT.

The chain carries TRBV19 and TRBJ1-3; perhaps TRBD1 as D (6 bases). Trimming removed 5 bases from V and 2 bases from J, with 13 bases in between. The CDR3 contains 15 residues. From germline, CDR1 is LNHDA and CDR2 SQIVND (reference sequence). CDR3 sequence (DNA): TGTGCCAGTAGTCCTCGCCAGGGGCCTGGAAACACCATATATTTT. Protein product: CASSPRQGPGNTIYF.

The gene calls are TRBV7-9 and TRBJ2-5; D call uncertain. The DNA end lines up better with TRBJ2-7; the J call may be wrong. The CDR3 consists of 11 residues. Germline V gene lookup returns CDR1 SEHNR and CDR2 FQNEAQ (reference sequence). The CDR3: CASSLNYEQYF. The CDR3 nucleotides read TGTGCCAGCAGCTTAAACTACGAGCAGTACTTC.

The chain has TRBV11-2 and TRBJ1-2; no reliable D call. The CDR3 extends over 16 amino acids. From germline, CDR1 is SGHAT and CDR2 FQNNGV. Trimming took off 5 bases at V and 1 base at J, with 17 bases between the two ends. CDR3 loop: CASSRWTGSLNYGYTF. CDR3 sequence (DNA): TGTGCCAGCAGCCGCTGGACGGGATCCCTTAACTATGGCTACACCTTC.

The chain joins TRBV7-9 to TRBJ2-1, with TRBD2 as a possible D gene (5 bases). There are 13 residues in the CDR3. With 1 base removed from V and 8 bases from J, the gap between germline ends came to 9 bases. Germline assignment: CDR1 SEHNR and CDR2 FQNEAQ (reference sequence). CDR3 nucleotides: TGTGCCAGCAGCTTAGTAAACGGGGATGAGCAGTTCTTC. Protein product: CASSLVNGDEQFF.

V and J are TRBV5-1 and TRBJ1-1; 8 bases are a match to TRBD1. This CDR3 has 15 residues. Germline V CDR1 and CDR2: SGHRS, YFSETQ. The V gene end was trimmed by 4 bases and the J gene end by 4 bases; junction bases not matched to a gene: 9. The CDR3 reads CASSLRQGLGTEAFF. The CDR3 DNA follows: TGCGCCAGCAGCCTTCGACAGGGGCTCGGCACTGAAGCTTTCTTT.

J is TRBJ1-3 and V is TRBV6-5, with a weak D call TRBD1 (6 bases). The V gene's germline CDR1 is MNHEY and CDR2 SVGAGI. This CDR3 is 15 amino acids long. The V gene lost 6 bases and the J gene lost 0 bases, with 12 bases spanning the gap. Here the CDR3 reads CASRRGGFSGNTIYF. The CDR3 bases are TGTGCCAGCAGGCGAGGGGGATTCTCTGGAAACACCATATATTTT.

The CDR3 region is CASSGNRGRSSGANVLTF. Here the CDR3 DNA reads TGTGCCAGCAGCGGGAACAGGGGGAGATCCTCTGGGGCCAACGTCCTGACTTTC. The rearrangement joins TRBV9 to TRBJ2-6; 8 positions agree with TRBD1. The CDR3 runs 18 residues. Germline V CDR1 and CDR2: SGDLS, YYNGEE. V lost 3 bases to trimming and J lost 0 bases; unmatched junction nucleotides: 8.

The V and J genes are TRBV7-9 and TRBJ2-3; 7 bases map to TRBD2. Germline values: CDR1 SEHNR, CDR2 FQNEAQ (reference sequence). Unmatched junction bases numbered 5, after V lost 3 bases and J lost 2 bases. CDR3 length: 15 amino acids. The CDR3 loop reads CASSLERGITDTQYF. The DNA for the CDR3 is TGTGCCAGCAGCTTGGAGCGGGGAATCACAGATACGCAGTATTTT.